Following are 14 T cell receptor beta chains from one sample sequenced in a study of blood T cell repertoires in COVID-19. Assay used: immunoSEQ multiplex PCR; TCRdb lists only in-frame clones, some missing. The data show around 150,000 clones, more than 75% seen once. Sequenced material: peripheral blood. The receptors stem from a man younger than 35 with acute or convalescent COVID-19.

The table lists this clone with a few counts. The V and J genes are TRBV30 and TRBJ2-7; TRBD1 aligns across 7 bases. Germline V gene lookup returns CDR1 GTSNPN and CDR2 SVGIG (reference sequence). With 3 bases clipped from V and 6 bases from J, the junction kept 8 bases outside the gene matches. CDR3 length: 13 amino acids. DNA of the CDR3: TGTGCCTGGAGGAATAGACAGGGCAGCGAGCAGTACTTC. Translated, it gives CAWRNRQGSEQYF.

The chain links TRBV29-1 to TRBJ2-5, with TRBD1 identical over 9 bases. Germline CDR1 and CDR2: SQVTM and ANQGSEA. Losses at the gene ends were 8 bases for V and 4 bases for J; bases not matched to a gene: 5. CDR3 length: 12 amino acids. The CDR3 coding sequence is TGCAGCACGACAGGGGGTCTAGAGACCCAGTACTTC. It yields the protein CSTTGGLETQYF.

Only one count was recorded for this clone. The chain recombines TRBV15 with TRBJ1-5; no clear D gene. The V gene lost 3 bases and the J gene lost 1 base, with 10 bases spanning the gap. The germline CDR1 and CDR2 sequences are LNHNV and YYDKDF (reference sequence). The CDR3 contains 15 residues. The DNA of the CDR3 is TGTGCCACCAGCAGGCAAGAGGGCAGCAATCAGCCCCAGCATTTT. Translated, it gives CATSRQEGSNQPQHF.

This clone was counted between two and nine times. The chain combines TRBV18 with TRBJ1-3; 12 bases are shared with TRBD1. The CDR3 loop spans 16 amino acids. Per germline, CDR1 KGHSH and CDR2 LQKENI. The V and J ends lost 4 bases and 1 base, in that order; junction bases with no gene match: 2. CDR3 region: CASSLGQGASGNTIYF. CDR3 in DNA: TGTGCCAGCTCACTGGGACAGGGGGCGTCTGGAAACACCATATATTTT.

The rearrangement links TRBV6-5 to TRBJ1-2; TRBD1 is a possible D gene (6 bases). Germline V lookup: CDR1 MNHEY, CDR2 SVGAGI. With 7 bases removed from V and 2 bases from J, the gap between germline ends came to 11 bases. The CDR3 is 13 amino acids. CDR3: CASTPTGNYGYTF. Written as DNA, the CDR3 is TGTGCCAGCACTCCGACAGGAAACTATGGCTACACCTTC.

CDR3 DNA sequence: TGTGCCAGCAGTTACAACCCTTTACCACCTAAGAACACTGAAGCTTTCTTT. Amino acid sequence: CASSYNPLPPKNTEAFF. The chain combines TRBV6-2 or TRBV6-3 with TRBJ1-1; D is uncertain. V lost 2 bases and J 1 base, leaving 17 bases between the germline ends. The CDR3 runs to 17 residues. In germline, CDR1 is MNHEY, CDR2 SVGEGT.

In DNA, the CDR3 is TGTGCCAGCAGACGATCTGGGACAAACACCTATGGCTACACCTTC. Translated, it gives CASRRSGTNTYGYTF. This chain uses TRBV6-5 with TRBJ1-2; tentative D call: TRBD1 (6 bases). Looked up from germline, CDR1 is MNHEY and CDR2 is SVGAGI. Trimming stripped 6 bases from V and 4 bases from J, with 18 bases between. This CDR3 is 15 amino acids long.

The chain uses TRBV4-1 and TRBJ2-3, with TRBD2 identical over 12 bases. J gave up 5 bases and V 0 bases, and 9 bases lay outside the gene matches. This CDR3 contains 18 residues. CDR1 MGHRA and CDR2 YSYEKL come from the germline V gene. CDR3 loop: CASSQDRLAGVHGDTQYF. The CDR3 DNA is TGCGCCAGCAGCCAAGACCGACTAGCGGGAGTTCATGGAGATACGCAGTATTTT.

The chain joins TRBV19 to TRBJ1-5; no definite D call. V lost 3 bases and J lost 4, with 10 bases in between. The germline gives CDR1 LNHDA, CDR2 SQIVND (reference sequence). This CDR3 region has 14 residues. The CDR3 loop is CASSIWVGNQPQHF. In DNA, the CDR3 is TGTGCCAGTAGTATCTGGGTCGGGAATCAGCCCCAGCATTTT.

This sequence joins TRBV6-5 and TRBJ1-2; possibly TRBD1 for D (6 bases). The CDR3 is made up of 13 amino acids. Germline loops: CDR1 MNHEY, CDR2 SVGAGI. Trimming removed 7 bases from V and 4 bases from J, with 13 bases in between. The CDR3 bases are TGTGCCAGCAACCTACAGGGCGGCTATGGCTACACCTTC. This translates into CASNLQGGYGYTF.

The gene calls are TRBV5-8 and TRBJ2-4, with 8 bases lining up with TRBD1. The junction had 6 bases not matched to a gene; V was cut back by 4 bases and J by 3 bases. Germline V gene lookup returns CDR1 SGHTS and CDR2 YDEGEE. This CDR3 has 15 amino acids. Here the CDR3 reads CASSPRTGNKNIQYF. Written as DNA, the CDR3 is TGTGCCAGCAGCCCAAGGACAGGGAACAAAAACATTCAGTACTTC.

CDR3 loop: CSAPPTGRNTEAFF. The CDR3 bases are TGCAGCGCGCCGCCGACAGGGCGGAACACTGAAGCTTTCTTT. J is TRBJ1-1 and V is TRBV29-1; 7 bases map to TRBD1. Germline assignment: CDR1 SQVTM and CDR2 ANQGSEA. This CDR3 has 14 residues. Losses at the gene ends were 7 bases for V and 1 base for J; bases not matched to a gene: 9.

The rearrangement uses TRBV12-3 or TRBV12-4 and TRBJ2-2, with TRBD1 as a possible D gene (5 bases). V dropped 5 bases and J dropped 11 bases, with 12 bases sitting between them. The CDR3 is made up of 12 amino acids. The DNA for the CDR3 is TGTGCCAGCAGTCTAAGGGGCGAAGAGCTGTTTTTT. Its translation is CASSLRGEELFF.

This clone was counted once. The chain uses TRBV5-1 and TRBJ2-1, with 7 bases identical to TRBD2. V dropped 1 base and J dropped 4; count of bases not matched to a gene: 2. The germline CDR1 and CDR2 sequences are SGHRS and YFSETQ. The CDR3 totals 14 residues. Here the CDR3 reads CASSLSSGYNEQFF. The CDR3 nucleotides are TGCGCCAGCAGCTTGAGTAGCGGGTACAATGAGCAGTTCTTC.